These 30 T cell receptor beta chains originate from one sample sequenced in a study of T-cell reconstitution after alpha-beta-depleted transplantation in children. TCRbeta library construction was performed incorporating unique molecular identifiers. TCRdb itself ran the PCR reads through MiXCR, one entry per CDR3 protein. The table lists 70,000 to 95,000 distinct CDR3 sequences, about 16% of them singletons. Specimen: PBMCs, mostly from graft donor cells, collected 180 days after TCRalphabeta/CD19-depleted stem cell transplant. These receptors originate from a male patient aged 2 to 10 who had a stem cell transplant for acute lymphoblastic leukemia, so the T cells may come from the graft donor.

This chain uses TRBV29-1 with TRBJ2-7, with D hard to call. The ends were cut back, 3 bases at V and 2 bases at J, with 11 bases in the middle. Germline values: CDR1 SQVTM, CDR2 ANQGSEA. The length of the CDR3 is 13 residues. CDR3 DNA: TGCAGCGTTGATGGCGGAGCCACCTACGAGCAGTACTTC. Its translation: CSVDGGATYEQYF.

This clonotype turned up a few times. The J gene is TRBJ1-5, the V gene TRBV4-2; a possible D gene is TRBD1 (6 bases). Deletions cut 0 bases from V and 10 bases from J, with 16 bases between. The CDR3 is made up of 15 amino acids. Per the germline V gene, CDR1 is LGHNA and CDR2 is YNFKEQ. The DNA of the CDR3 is TGTGCCAGCAGCCAAGATTGGGGGCGAGAAGCACCCCAGCATTTT. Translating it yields CASSQDWGREAPQHF.

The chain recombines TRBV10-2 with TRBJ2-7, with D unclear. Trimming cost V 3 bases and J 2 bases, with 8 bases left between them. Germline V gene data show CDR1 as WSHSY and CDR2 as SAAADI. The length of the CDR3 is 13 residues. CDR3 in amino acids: CASSDGPTYEQYF. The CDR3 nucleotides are TGCGCCAGCAGTGACGGGCCGACCTACGAGCAGTACTTC.

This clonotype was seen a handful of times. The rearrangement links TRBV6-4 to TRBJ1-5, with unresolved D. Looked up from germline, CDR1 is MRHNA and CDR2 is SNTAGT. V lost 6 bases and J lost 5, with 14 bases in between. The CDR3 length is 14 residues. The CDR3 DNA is TGTGCCAGCAGCCCCGGGGTAGGGTATCAGCCCCAGCATTTT. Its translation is CASSPGVGYQPQHF.

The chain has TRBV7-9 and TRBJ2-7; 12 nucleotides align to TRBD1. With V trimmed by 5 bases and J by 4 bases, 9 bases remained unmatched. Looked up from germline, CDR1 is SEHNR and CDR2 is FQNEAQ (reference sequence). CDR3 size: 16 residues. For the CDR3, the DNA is TGTGCCAGCAGCGGCATTGGGGACAGGGGGCCATACGAGCAGTACTTC. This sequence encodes CASSGIGDRGPYEQYF. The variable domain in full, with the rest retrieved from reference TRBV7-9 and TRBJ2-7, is DTGVSQNPRHKITKRGQNVTFRCDPISEHNRLYWYRQTLGQGPEFLTYFQNEAQLEKSRLLSDRFSAERPKGSFSTLEIQRTEQGDSAMYLCASSGIGDRGPYEQYFGPGTRLTVT.

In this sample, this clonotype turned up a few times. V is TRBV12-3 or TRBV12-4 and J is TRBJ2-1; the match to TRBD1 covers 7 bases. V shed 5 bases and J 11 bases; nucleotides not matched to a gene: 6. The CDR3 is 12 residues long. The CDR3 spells CASSPSQGKQFF. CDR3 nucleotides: TGTGCCAGCAGTCCCTCACAGGGGAAGCAGTTCTTC.

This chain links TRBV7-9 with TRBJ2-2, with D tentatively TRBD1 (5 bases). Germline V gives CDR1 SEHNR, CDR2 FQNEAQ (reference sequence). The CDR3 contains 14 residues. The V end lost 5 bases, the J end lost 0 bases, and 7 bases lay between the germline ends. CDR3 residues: CASSGQANTGELFF. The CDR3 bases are TGTGCCAGCAGCGGACAAGCGAACACCGGGGAGCTGTTTTTT.

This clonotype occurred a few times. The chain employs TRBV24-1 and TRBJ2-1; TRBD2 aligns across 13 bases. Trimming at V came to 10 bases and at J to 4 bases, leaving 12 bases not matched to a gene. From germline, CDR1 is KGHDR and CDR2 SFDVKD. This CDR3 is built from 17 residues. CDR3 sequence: CATATSGGTHGYNEQFF. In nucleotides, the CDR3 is TGTGCCACGGCGACTAGCGGGGGGACACACGGGTACAATGAGCAGTTCTTC.

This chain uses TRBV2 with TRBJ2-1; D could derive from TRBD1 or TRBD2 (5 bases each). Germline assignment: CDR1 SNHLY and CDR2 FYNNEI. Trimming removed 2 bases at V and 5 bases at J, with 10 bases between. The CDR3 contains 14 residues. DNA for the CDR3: TGTGCCAGCAGTGAACAGGGACCAGACAATGAGCAGTTCTTC. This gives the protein CASSEQGPDNEQFF. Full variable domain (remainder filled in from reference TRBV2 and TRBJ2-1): EPEVTQTPSHQVTQMGQEVILRCVPISNHLYFYWYRQILGQKVEFLVSFYNNEISEKSEIFDDQFSVERPDGSNFTLKIRSTKLEDSAMYFCASSEQGPDNEQFFGPGTRLTVL.

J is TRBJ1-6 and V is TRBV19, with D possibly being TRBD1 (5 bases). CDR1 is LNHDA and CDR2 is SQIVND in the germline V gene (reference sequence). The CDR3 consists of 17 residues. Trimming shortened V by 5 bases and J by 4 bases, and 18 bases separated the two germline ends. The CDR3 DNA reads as TGTGCCAGTAGTGTTCCCGGGACTGGGAGTTATAATTCACCCCTCCACTTT. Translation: CASSVPGTGSYNSPLHF.

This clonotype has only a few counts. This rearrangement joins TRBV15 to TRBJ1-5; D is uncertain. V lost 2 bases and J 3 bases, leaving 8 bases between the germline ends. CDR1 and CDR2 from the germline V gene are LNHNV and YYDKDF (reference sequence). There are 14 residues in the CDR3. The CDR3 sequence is CATSRPGVNQPQHF. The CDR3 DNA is TGTGCCACCAGCAGACCGGGAGTCAATCAGCCCCAGCATTTT. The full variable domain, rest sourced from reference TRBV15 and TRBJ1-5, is DAMVIQNPRYQVTQFGKPVTLSCSQTLNHNVMYWYQQKSSQAPKLLFHYYDKDFNNEADTPDNFQSRRPNTSFCFLDIRSPGLGDTAMYLCATSRPGVNQPQHFGDGTRLSIL.

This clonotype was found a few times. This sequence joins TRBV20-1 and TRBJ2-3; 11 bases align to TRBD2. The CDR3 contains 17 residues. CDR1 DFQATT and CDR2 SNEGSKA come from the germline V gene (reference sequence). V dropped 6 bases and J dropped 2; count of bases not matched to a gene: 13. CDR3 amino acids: CSADPTSGGGTTDTQYF. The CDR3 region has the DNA TGCAGTGCCGACCCCACTAGCGGGGGAGGAACCACAGATACGCAGTATTTT.

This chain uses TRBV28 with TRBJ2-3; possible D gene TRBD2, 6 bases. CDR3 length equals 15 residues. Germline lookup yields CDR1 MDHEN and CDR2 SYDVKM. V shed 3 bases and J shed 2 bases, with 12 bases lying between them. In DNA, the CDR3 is TGTGCCAGCAGTTTTCAGGGCGGGAACACAGATACGCAGTATTTT. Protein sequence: CASSFQGGNTDTQYF.

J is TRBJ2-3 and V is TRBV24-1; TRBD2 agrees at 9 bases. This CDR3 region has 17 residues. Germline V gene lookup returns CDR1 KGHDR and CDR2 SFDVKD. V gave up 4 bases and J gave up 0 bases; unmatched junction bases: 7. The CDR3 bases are TGTGCCACCAGTGAGGCAGCGGGGGGCTCAAGCACAGATACGCAGTATTTT. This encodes CATSEAAGGSSTDTQYF.

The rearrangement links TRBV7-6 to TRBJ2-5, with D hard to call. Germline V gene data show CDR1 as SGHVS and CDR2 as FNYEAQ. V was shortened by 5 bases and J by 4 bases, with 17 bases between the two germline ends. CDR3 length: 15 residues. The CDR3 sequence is CASSHRSPRGETQYF. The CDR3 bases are TGTGCCAGCAGCCATAGAAGCCCTAGAGGAGAGACCCAGTACTTC.

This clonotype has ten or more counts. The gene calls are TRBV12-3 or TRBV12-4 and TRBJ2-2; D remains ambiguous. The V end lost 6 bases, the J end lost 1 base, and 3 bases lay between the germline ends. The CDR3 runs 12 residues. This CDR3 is CASSGNTGELFF. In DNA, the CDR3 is TGTGCCAGCAGCGGGAACACCGGGGAGCTGTTTTTT.

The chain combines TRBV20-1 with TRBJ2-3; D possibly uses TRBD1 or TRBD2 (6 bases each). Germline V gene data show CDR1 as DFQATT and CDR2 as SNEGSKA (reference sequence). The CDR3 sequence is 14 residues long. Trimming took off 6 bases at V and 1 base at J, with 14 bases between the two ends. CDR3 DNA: TGCAGTGCCAGAAGGGGGGAACGCACAGATACGCAGTATTTT. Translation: CSARRGERTDTQYF.

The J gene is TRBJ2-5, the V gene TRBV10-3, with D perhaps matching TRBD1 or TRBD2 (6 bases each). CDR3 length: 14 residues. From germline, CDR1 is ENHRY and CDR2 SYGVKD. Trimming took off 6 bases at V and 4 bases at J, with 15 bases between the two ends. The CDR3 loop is CAIRAKGGIETQYF. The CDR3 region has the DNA TGTGCCATCAGGGCTAAGGGGGGAATAGAGACCCAGTACTTC.

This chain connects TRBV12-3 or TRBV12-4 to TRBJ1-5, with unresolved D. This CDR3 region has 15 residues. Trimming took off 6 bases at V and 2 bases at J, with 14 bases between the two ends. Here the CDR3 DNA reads TGTGCCAGCAGGGAGGGAATTCTGGGCAATCAGCCCCAGCATTTT. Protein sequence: CASREGILGNQPQHF.

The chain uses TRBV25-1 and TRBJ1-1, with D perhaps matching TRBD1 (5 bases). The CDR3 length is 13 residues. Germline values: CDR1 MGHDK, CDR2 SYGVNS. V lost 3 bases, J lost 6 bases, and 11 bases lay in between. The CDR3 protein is CASSDSTGAEAFF. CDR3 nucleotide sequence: TGTGCCAGCAGTGATAGTACAGGCGCTGAAGCTTTCTTT.

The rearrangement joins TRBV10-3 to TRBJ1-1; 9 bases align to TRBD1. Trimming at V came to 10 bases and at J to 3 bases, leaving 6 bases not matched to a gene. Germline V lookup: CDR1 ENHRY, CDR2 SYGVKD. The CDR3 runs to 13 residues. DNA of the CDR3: TGTGCCACCCGACGGGACAGGGACACTGAAGCTTTCTTT. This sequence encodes CATRRDRDTEAFF.

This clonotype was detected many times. CDR3 region: CASSPLPTGGISGELFF. DNA of the CDR3: TGTGCCAGCAGCCCGCTCCCTACAGGGGGAATTTCCGGGGAGCTGTTTTTT. V is TRBV12-3 or TRBV12-4 and J is TRBJ2-2; 8 bases match TRBD1. The CDR3 is 17 amino acids. V lost 6 bases, J lost 6 bases, and 15 bases stayed unmatched.

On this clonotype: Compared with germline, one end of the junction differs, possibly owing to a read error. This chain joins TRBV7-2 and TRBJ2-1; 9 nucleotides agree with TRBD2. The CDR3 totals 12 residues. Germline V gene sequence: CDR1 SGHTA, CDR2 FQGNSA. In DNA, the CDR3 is TGTGCCAGCAGCTCATCCGGGACTAGCCCGCTCTTC. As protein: CASSSSGTSPLF.

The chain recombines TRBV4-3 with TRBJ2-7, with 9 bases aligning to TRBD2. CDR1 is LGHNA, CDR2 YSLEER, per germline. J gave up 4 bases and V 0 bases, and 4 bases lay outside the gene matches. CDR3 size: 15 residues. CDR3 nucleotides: TGCGCCAGCAGCCAAGAGGGGCTAGCGGGGTACGAGCAGTACTTC. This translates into CASSQEGLAGYEQYF.

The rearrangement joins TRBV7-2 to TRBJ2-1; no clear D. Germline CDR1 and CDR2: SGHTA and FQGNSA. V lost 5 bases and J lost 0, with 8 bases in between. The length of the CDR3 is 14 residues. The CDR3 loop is CASSPHGSYNEQFF. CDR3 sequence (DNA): TGTGCCAGCAGCCCCCATGGCTCCTACAATGAGCAGTTCTTC.

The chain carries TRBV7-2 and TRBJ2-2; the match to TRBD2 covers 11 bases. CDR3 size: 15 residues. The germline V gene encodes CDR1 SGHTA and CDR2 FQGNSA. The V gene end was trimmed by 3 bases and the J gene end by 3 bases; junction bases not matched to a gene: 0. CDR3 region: CASSFSGGDTGELFF. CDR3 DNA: TGTGCCAGCAGCTTTAGCGGGGGGGACACCGGGGAGCTGTTTTTT.

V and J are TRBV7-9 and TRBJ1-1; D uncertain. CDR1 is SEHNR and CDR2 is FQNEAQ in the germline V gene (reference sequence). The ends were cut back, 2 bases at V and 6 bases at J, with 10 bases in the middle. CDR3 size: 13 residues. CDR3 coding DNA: TGTGCCAGCAGCTTATTTTCTGGCTCTGAAGCTTTCTTT. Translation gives CASSLFSGSEAFF.

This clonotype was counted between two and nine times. DNA of the CDR3: TGTGCCAGCAGTCCTAGCCGACTACGGAGGGAGACCCAGTACTTC. Protein product: CASSPSRLRRETQYF. The V call is TRBV12-3 or TRBV12-4, the J call TRBJ2-5; tentative D call: TRBD2 (5 bases). The CDR3 sequence is 15 residues long. V was clipped by 5 bases and J by 5 bases, with 18 bases between them.

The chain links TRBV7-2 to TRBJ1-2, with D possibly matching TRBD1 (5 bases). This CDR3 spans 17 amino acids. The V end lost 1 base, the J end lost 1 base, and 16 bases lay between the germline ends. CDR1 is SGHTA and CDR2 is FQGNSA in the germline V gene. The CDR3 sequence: CASSLGIKDNLNYGYTF. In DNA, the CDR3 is TGTGCCAGCAGCTTAGGTATCAAGGACAACCTTAACTATGGCTACACCTTC.

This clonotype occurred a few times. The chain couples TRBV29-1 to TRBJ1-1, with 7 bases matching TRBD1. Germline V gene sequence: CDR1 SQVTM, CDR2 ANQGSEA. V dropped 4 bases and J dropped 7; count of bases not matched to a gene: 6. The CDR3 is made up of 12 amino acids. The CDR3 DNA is TGCAGCGTTGCCGGGACAGAATTTGAAGCTTTCTTT. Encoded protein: CSVAGTEFEAFF. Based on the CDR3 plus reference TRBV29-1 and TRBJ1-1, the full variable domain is SAVISQKPSRDICQRGTSLTIQCQVDSQVTMMFWYRQQPGQSLTLIATANQGSEATYESGFVIDKFPISRPNLTFSTLTVSNMSPEDSSIYLCSVAGTEFEAFFGQGTRLTVV.